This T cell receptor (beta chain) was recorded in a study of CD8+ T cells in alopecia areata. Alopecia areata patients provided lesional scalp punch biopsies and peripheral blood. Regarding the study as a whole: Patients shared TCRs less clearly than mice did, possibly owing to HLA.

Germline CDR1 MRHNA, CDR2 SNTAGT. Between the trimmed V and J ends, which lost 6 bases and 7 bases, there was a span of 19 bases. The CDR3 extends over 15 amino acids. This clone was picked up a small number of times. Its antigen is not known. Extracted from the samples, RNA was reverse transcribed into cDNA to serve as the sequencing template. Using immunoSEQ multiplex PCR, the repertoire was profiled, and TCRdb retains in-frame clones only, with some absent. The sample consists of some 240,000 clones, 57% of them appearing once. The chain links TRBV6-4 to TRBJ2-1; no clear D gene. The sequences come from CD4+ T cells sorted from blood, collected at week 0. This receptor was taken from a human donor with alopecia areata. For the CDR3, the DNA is TGTGCCAGCAGCGCCGACCCCTACCCAGAGAATGAGCAGTTCTTC. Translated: CASSADPYPENEQFF.